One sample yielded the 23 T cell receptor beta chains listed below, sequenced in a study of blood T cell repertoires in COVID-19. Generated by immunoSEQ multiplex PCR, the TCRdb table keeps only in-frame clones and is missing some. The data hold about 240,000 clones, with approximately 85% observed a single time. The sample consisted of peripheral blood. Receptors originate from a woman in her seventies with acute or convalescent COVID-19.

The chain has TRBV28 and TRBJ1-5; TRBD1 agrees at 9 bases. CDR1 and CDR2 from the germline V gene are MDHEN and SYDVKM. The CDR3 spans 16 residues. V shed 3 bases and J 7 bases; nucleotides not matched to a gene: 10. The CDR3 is CASSFSGTGQWQPQHF. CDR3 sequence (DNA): TGTGCCAGCAGTTTTTCCGGGACAGGGCAGTGGCAGCCCCAGCATTTT.

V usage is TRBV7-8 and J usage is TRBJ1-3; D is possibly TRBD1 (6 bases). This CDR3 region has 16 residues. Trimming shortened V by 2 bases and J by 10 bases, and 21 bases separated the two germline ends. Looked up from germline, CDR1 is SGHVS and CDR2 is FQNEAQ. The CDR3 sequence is CASSLLTGTTRTTIYF. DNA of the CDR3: TGTGCCAGCAGCTTACTTACAGGGACCACCAGGACGACCATATATTTT.

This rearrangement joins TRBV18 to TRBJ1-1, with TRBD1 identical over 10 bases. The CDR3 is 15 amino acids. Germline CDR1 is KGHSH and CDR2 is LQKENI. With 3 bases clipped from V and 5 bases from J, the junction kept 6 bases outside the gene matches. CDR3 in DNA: TGTGCCAGCTCACCCGGGACAGGGGAGAGGACTGAAGCTTTCTTT. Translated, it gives CASSPGTGERTEAFF.

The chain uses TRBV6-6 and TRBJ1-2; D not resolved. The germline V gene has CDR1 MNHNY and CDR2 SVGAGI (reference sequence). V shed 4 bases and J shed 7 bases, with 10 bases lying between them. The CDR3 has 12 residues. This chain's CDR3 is CASSLEVGGYTF. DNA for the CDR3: TGTGCCAGCAGTTTGGAGGTTGGTGGCTACACCTTC.

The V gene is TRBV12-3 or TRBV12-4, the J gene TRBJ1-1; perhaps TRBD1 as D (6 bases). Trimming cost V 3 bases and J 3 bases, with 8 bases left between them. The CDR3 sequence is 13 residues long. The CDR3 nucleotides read TGTGCCAGCAGTTTCTGGACAGACACTGAAGCTTTCTTT. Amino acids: CASSFWTDTEAFF.

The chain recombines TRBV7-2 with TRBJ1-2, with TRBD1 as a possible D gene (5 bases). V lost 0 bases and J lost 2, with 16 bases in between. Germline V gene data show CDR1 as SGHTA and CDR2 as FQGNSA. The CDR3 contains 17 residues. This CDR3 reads CASSLASLVGGNYGYTF. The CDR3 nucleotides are TGTGCCAGCAGCTTAGCCTCACTCGTGGGGGGGAACTATGGCTACACCTTC.

Here the CDR3 DNA reads TGTGCTTGTAGAGGGAGCAACTATGGCTACACCTTC. Its protein is CACRGSNYGYTF. The chain recombines TRBV6-6 with TRBJ1-2; D not resolved. This CDR3 has 12 residues. Germline-derived CDR1 and CDR2 are MNHNY and SVGAGI (reference sequence).

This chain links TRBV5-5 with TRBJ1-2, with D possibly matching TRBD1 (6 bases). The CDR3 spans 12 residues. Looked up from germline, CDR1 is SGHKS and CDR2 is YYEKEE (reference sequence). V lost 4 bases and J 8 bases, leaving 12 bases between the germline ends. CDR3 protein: CASSEYRVGYTF. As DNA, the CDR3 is TGTGCCAGCAGCGAATACAGGGTGGGCTACACCTTC.

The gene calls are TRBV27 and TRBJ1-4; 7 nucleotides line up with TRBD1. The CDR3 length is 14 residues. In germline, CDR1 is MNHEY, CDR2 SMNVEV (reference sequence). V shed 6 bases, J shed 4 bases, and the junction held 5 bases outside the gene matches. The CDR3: CASRTRQGNEKLFF. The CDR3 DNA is TGTGCCAGCAGGACCCGACAGGGTAATGAAAAACTGTTTTTT. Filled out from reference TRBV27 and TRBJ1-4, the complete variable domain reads EAQVTQNPRYLITVTGKKLTVTCSQNMNHEYMSWYRQDPGLGLRQIYYSMNVEVTDKGDVPEGYKVSRKEKRNFPLILESPSPNQTSLYFCASRTRQGNEKLFFGSGTQLSVL.

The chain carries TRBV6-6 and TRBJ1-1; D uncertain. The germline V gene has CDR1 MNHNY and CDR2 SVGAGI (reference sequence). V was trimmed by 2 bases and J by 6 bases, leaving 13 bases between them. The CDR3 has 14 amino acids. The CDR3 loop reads CASSYRTRLAEAFF. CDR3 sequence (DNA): TGTGCCAGCAGTTACAGAACAAGACTAGCTGAAGCTTTCTTT.

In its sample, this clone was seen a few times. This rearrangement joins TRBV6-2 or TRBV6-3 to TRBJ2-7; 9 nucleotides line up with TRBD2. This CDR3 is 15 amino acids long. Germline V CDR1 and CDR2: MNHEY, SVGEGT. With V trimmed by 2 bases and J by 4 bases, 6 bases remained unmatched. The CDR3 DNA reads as TGTGCCAGCAGTTACGACTGGACTAGCGCGTACGAGCAGTACTTC. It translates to CASSYDWTSAYEQYF.

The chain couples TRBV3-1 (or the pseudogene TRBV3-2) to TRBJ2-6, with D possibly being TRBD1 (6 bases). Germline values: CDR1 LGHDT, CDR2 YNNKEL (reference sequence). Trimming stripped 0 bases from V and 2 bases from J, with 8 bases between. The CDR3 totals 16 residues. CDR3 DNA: TGTGCCAGCAGCCAAGATTACAGGGCTGGGGCCAACGTCCTGACTTTC. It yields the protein CASSQDYRAGANVLTF.

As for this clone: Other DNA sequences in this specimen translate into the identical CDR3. This chain's CDR3 is CASSSQGGNQPQHF. The DNA for the CDR3 is TGTGCCAGCAGCTCTCAGGGTGGCAATCAGCCCCAGCATTTT. The V and J genes are TRBV7-2 and TRBJ1-5, with a possible D match to TRBD1 (5 bases). This CDR3 has 14 amino acids. V was clipped by 4 bases and J by 2 bases, with 9 bases between them. Germline CDR1 reads SGHTA; CDR2 reads FQGNSA.

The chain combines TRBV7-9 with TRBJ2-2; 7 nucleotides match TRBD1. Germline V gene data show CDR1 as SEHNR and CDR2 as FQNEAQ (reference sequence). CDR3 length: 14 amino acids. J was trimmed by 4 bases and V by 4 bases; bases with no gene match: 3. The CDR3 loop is CASSSGTATGELFF. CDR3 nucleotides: TGTGCCAGCAGCTCAGGGACAGCCACCGGGGAGCTGTTTTTT.

The CDR3 is CASSQGFLAGVYNEQFF. The DNA of the CDR3 is TGTGCCAGCAGCCAAGGTTTCCTAGCGGGGGTCTACAATGAGCAGTTCTTC. The rearrangement links TRBV3-1 (or the pseudogene TRBV3-2) to TRBJ2-1; 10 bases agree with TRBD2. J lost 3 bases, V lost 1 base, and 6 bases had no gene match. In germline, CDR1 is LGHDT, CDR2 YNNKEL (reference sequence). The CDR3 contains 17 residues.

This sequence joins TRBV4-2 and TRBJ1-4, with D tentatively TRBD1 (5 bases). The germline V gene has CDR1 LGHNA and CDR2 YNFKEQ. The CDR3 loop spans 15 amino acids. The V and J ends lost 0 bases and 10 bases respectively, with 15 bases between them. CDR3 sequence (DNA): TGTGCCAGCAGCCAAGATCGGAAAGGGGTGGGAAAACTGTTTTTT. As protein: CASSQDRKGVGKLFF.

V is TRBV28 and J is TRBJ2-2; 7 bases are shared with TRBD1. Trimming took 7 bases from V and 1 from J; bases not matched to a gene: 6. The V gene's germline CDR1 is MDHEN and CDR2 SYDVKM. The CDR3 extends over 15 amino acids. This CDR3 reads CASTPGQMNTGELFF. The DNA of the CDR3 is TGTGCCAGCACCCCGGGACAGATGAACACCGGGGAGCTGTTTTTT.

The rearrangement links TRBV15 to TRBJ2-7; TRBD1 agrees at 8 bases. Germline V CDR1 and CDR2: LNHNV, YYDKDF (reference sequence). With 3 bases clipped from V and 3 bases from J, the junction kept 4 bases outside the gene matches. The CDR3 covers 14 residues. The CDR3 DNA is TGTGCCACCAGCAGGGAAGGGACAGGCTACGAGCAGTACTTC. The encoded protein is CATSREGTGYEQYF. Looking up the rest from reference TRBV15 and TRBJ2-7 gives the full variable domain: DAMVIQNPRYQVTQFGKPVTLSCSQTLNHNVMYWYQQKSSQAPKLLFHYYDKDFNNEADTPDNFQSRRPNTSFCFLDIRSPGLGDTAMYLCATSREGTGYEQYFGPGTRLTVT.

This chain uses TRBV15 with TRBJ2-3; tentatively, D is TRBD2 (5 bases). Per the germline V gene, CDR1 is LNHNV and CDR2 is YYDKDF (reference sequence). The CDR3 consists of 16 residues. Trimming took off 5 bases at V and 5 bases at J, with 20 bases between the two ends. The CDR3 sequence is CATSGTSYGLGDTQYF. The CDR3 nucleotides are TGTGCCACCAGCGGTACTAGTTACGGGTTAGGAGATACGCAGTATTTT.

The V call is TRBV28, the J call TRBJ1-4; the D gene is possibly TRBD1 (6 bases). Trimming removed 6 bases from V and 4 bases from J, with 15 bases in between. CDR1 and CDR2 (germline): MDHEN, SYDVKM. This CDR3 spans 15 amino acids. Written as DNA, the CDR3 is TGTGCCAGCAGCTTAACGACAGGCCTTAATGAAAAACTGTTTTTT. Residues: CASSLTTGLNEKLFF.

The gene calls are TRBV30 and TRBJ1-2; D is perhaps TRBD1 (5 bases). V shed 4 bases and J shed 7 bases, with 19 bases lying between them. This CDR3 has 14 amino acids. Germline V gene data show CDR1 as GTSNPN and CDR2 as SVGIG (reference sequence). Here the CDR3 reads CAWKVRRGGGGYTF. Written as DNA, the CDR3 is TGTGCCTGGAAAGTGAGAAGGGGAGGAGGTGGCTACACCTTC.

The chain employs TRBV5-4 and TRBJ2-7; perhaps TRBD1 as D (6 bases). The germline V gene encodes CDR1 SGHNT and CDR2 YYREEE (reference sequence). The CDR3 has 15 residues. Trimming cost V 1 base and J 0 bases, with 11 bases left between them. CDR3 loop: CASSLSQGVSYEQYF. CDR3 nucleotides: TGTGCCAGCAGCTTGTCACAGGGAGTCTCCTACGAGCAGTACTTC.

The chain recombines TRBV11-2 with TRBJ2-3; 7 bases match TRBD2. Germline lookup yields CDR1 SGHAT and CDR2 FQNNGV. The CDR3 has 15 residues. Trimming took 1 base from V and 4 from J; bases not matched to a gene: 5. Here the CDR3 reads CASSLVGSGADTQYF. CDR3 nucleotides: TGTGCCAGCAGCTTAGTGGGGAGCGGGGCAGATACGCAGTATTTT.